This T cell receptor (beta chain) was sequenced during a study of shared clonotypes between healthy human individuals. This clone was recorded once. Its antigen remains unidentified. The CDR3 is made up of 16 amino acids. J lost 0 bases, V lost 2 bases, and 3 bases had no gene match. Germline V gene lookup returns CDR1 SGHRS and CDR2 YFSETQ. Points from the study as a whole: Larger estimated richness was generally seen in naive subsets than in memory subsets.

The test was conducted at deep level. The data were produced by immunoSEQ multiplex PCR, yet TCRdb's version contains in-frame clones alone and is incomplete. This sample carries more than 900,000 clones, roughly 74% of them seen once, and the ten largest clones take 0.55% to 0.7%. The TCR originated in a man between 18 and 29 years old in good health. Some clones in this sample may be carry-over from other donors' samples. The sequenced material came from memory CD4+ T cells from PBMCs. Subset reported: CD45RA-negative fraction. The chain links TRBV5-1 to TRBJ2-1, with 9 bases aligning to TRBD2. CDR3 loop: CASSFPGLASYNEQFF. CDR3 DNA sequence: TGCGCCAGCAGCTTTCCGGGACTAGCCTCCTACAATGAGCAGTTCTTC.